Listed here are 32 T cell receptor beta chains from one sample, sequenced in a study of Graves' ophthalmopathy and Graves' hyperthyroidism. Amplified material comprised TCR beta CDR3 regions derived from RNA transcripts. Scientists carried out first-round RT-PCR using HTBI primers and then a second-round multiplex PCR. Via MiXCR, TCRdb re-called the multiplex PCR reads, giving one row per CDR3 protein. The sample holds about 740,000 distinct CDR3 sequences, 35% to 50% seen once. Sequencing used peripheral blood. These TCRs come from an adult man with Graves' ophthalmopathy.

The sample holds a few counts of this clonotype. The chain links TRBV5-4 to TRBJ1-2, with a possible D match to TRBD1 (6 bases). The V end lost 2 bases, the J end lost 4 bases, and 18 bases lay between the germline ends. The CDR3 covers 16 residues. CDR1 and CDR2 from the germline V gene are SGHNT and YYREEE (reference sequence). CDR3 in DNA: TGTGCCAGCAGCTTACCCCGGGACAAACTGTTCTATGGCTACACCTTC. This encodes CASSLPRDKLFYGYTF. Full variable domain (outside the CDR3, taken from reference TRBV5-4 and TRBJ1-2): ETGVTQSPTHLIKTRGQQVTLRCSSQSGHNTVSWYQQALGQGPQFIFQYYREEENGRGNFPPRFSGLQFPNYSSELNVNALELDDSALYLCASSLPRDKLFYGYTFGSGTRLTVV.

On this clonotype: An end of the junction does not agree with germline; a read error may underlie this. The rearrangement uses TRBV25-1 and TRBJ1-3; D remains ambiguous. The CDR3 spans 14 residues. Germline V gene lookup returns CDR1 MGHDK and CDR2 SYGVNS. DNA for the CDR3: TGCGCCAGCAGCCCCCGGCACGGGGGAAACACCATATATTTT. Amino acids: CASSPRHGGNTIYF.

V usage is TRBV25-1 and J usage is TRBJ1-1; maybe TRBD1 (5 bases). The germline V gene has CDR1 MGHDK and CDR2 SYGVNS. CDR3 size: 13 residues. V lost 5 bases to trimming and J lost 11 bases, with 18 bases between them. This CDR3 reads CASSLFQGKVAFF. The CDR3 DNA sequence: TGTGCCAGCAGTTTATTTCAGGGAAAAGTGGCTTTCTTT.

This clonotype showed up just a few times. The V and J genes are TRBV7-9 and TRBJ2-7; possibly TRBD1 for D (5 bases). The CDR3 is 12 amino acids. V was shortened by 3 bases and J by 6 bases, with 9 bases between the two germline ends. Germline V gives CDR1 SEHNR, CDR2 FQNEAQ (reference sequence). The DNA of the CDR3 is TGTGCCAGCAGCTTGGGGCGATTCGAGCAGTACTTC. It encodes CASSLGRFEQYF.

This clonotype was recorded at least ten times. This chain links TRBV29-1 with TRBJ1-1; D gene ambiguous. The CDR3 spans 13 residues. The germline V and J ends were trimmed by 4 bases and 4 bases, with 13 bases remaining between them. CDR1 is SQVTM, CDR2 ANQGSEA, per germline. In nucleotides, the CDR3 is TGCAGCGTTGCTGGCAGGTTGGGCACTGAAGCTTTCTTT. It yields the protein CSVAGRLGTEAFF.

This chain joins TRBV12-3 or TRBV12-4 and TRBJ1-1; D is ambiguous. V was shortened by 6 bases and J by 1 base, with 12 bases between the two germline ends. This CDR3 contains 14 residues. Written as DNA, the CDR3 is TGTGCCAGCAGAATACACGACTCGAACACTGAAGCTTTCTTT. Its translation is CASRIHDSNTEAFF.

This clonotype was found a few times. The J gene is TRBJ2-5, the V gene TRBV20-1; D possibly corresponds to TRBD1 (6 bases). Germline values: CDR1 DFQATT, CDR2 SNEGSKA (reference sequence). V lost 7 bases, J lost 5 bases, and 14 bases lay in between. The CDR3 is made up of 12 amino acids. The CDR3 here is CSGSPGVETQYF. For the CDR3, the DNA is TGCAGTGGCAGCCCAGGGGTGGAGACCCAGTACTTC.

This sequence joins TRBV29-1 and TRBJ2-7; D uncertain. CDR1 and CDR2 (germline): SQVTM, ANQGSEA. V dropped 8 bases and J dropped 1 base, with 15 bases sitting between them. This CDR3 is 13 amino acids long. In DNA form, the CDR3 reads TGCAGCTTAAGGCCGGTGGCTTCCTACGAGCAGTACTTC. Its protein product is CSLRPVASYEQYF.

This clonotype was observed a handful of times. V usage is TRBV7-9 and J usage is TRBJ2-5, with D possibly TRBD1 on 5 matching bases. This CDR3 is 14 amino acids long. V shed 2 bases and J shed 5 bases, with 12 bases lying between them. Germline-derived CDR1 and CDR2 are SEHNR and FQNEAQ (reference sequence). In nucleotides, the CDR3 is TGTGCCAGCAGCTTATTACAGGTTCGGGAGACCCAGTACTTC. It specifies CASSLLQVRETQYF.

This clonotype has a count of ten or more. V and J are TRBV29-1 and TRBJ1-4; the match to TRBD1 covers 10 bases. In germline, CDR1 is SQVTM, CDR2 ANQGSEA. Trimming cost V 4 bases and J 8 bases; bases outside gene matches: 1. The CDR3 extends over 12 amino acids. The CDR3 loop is CSVVGQGEKLFF. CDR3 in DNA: TGCAGCGTTGTGGGACAGGGGGAAAAACTGTTTTTT.

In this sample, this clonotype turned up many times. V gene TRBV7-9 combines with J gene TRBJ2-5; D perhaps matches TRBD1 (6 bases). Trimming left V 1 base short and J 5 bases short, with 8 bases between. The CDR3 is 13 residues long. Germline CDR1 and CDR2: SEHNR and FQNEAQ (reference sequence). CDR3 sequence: CASSLGQAETQYF. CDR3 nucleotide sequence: TGTGCCAGCAGCTTAGGACAGGCGGAGACCCAGTACTTC.

CDR3 coding DNA: TGTGCTAGAACCCCGGGGACAGTATTTGGCTACACCTTC. This sequence encodes CARTPGTVFGYTF. This sequence joins TRBV2 and TRBJ1-2; 7 positions agree with TRBD1. In germline, CDR1 is SNHLY, CDR2 FYNNEI. The CDR3 covers 13 residues.

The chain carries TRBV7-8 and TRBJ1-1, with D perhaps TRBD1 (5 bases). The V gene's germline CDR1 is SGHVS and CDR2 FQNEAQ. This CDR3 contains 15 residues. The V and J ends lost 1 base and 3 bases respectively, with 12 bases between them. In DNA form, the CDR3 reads TGTGCCAGCAGCTTAGGGTGGGGGGGGTACACTGAAGCTTTCTTT. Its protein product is CASSLGWGGYTEAFF.

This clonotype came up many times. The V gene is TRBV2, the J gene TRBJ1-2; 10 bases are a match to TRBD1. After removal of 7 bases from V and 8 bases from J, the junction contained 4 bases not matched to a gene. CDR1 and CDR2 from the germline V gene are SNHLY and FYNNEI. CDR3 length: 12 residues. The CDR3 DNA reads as TGTGCCAGCACCGGGACAGGGGTCGGCTACACCTTC. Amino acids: CASTGTGVGYTF.

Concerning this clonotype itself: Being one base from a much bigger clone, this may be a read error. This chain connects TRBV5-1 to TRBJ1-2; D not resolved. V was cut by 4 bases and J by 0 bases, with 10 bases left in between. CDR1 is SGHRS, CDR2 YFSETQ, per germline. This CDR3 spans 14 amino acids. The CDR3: CASSLSTANYGYTF. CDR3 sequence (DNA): TGCGCCAGCAGCCTCTCGACGGCTAACTATGGCTACACCTTC.

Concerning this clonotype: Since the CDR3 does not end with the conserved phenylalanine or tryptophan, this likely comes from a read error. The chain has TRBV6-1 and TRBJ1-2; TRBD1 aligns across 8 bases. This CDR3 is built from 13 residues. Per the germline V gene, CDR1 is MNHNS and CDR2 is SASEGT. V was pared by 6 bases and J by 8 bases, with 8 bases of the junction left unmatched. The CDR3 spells CASSSGGGSGYTL. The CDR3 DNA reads TGTGCCAGCAGCTCAGGGGGCGGATCGGGCTACACCCTC.

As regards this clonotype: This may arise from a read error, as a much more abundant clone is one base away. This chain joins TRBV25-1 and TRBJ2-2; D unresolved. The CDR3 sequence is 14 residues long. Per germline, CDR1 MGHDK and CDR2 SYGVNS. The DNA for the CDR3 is TGCGCCAGCAGCTTGGCTGAGAACACCGCGGAGCTGTTTTTT. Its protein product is CASSLAENTAELFF.

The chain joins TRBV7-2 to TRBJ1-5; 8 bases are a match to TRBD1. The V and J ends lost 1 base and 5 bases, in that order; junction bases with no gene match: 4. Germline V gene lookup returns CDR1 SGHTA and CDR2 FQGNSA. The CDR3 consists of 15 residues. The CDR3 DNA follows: TGTGCCAGCAGCTTAGGGGCAGGGGGCCATCAGCCCCAGCATTTT. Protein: CASSLGAGGHQPQHF.

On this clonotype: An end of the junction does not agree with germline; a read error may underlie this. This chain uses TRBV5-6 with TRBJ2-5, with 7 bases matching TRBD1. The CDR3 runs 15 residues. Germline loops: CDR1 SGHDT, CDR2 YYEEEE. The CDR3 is CTSSSSFEGAETQYF. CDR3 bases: TGTACCAGCAGCTCCTCCTTCGAGGGGGCGGAGACCCAGTACTTC.

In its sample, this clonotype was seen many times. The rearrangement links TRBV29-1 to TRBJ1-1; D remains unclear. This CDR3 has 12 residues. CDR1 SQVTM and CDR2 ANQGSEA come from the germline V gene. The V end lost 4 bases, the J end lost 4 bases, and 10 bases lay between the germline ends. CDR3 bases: TGCAGCGTTGGGAGGCTGGGCACTGAAGCTTTCTTT. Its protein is CSVGRLGTEAFF.

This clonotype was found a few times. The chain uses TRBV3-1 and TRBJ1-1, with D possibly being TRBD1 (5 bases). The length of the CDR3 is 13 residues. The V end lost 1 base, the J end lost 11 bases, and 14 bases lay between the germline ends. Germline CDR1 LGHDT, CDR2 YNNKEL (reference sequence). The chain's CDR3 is CASSQGIAGTAFF. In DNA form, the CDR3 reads TGTGCCAGCAGCCAAGGAATCGCAGGGACCGCTTTCTTT.

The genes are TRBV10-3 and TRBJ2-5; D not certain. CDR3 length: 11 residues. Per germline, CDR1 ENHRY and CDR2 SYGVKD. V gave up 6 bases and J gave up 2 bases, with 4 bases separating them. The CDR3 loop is CAIRGQETQYF. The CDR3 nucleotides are TGTGCCATCAGGGGGCAAGAGACCCAGTACTTC.

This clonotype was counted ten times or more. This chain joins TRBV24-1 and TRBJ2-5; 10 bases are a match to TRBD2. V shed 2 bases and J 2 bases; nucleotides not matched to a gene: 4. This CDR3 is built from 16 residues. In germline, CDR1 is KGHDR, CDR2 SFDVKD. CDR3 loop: CATSDSGLAEQETQYF. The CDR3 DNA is TGTGCCACCAGTGATTCTGGACTAGCGGAGCAAGAGACCCAGTACTTC.

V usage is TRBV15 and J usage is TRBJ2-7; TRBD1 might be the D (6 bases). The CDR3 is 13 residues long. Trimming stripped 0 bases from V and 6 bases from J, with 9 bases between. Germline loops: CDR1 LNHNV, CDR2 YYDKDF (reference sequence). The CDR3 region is CATSREGASEQYF. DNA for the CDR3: TGTGCCACCAGCAGAGAGGGGGCCTCCGAGCAGTACTTC.

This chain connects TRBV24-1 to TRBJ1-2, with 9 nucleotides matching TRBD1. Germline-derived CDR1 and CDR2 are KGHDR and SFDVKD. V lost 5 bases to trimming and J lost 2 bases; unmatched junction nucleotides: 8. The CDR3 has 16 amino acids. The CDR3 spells CATSGIPGQGNYGYTF. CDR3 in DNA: TGTGCCACCAGTGGTATCCCGGGACAGGGAAACTATGGCTACACCTTC.

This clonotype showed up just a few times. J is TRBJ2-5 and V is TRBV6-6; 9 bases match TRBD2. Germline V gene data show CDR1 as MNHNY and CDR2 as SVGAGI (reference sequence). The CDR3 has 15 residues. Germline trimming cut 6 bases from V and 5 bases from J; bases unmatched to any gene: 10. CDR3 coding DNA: TGTGCCAGCAGGGGGACTAGCTGGTATGAGGAGACCCAGTACTTC. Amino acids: CASRGTSWYEETQYF.

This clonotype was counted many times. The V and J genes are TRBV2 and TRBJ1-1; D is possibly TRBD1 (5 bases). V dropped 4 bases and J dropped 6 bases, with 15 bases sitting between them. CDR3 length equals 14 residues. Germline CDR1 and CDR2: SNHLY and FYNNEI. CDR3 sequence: CASSVGVGGSEAFF. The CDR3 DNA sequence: TGTGCCAGCAGTGTTGGGGTCGGGGGATCTGAAGCTTTCTTT.

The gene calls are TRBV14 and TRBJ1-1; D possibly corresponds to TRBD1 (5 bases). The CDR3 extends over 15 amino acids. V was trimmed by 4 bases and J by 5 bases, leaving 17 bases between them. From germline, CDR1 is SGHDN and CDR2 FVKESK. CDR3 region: CASSPGTARGTEAFF. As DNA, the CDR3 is TGTGCCAGCAGCCCGGGGACCGCCCGAGGGACTGAAGCTTTCTTT.

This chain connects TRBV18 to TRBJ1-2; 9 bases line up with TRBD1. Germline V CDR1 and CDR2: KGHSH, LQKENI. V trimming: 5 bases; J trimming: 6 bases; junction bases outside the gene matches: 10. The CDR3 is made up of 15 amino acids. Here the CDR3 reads CASSTTGTGNHGYTF. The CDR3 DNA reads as TGTGCCAGCTCAACAACCGGGACAGGGAACCATGGCTACACCTTC.

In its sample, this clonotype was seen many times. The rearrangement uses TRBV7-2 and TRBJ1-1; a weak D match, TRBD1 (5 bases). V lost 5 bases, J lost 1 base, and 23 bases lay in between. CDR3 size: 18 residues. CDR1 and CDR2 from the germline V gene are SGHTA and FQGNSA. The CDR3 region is CASSPSRWRAGTNTEAFF. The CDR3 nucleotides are TGTGCCAGCAGCCCCTCTAGGTGGAGGGCAGGGACGAACACTGAAGCTTTCTTT.

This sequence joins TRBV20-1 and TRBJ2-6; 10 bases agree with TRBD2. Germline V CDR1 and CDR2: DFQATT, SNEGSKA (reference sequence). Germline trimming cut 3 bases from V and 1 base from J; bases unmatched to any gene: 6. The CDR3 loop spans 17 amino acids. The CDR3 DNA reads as TGCAGTGCTAGTAACAGCGGGGGGGCATCTGGGGCCAACGTCCTGACTTTC. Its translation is CSASNSGGASGANVLTF.

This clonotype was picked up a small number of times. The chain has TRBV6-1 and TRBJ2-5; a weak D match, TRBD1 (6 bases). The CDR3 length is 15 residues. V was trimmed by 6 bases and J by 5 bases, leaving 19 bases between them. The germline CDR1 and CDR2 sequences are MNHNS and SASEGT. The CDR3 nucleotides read TGTGCCAGCAGACCCAACAGGGTCGAGTCGGAGACCCAGTACTTC. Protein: CASRPNRVESETQYF.